This T cell receptor beta chain emerged from a study of blood T cells in healthy people across ages. This clonotype was observed a handful of times. The CDR3 has 15 residues. V gave up 2 bases and J gave up 5 bases; unmatched junction bases: 7. CDR1 and CDR2 (germline): SGHTA, FQGTGA. Extractions gave at least 5.5 micrograms of total RNA per sample. Next came a second PCR, run for about 6 to 12 cycles, which used a sample-barcoded 5' primer along with a J-beta primer mix. TCRdb called the 5' RACE reads again in MiXCR, with one record for every CDR3 protein. Found here are about 630,000 distinct CDR3 sequences, 20% to 25% of them singletons; the top ten hold under 4%.

The sequenced material came from blood. The genes are TRBV7-3 and TRBJ2-7, with TRBD1 matching over 9 bases. The clonotype originates from a man aged 70 or older in good health. Here the CDR3 DNA reads TGTGCCAGCAGCTTAGTGCCTACAGGGGGCAACGAGCAGTACTTC. It yields the protein CASSLVPTGGNEQYF.